The rows below give T cell receptor beta chains drawn from one sample of a study of early T cells in non-severe SARS-CoV-2 infection. TCRdb fed the 5' RACE reads into MiXCR, producing one record per CDR3 protein. The table lists approximately 27,000 distinct CDR3 sequences, around 5% of them singletons. The sample comprised whole blood. Receptor source: an adult who was a healthcare worker with PCR-confirmed SARS-CoV-2 infection or an uninfected control (not recorded which). Each CDR3 is given with its conserved first and last residue. Each record gives: clone size, CDR3 length, D gene, V gene, J gene, CDR3 DNA, CDR3 protein. The D gene is left open where the match is weak. Not all rows give a size; the values are once, few, many and, for expanded clones, a class.

clone size: medium-sized
CDR3 length: 11
D gene: NA
V gene: TRBV10-2
J gene: TRBJ1-2
CDR3 DNA: TGCGCCAGCAGTTTAAACGGAGGCTACACCTTC
CDR3 protein: CASSLNGGYTF

clone size: medium-sized
CDR3 length: 17
D gene: NA
V gene: TRBV5-1
J gene: TRBJ1-1
CDR3 DNA: TGCGCCAGTACCCCCGGCGGCCTCGACAGGCGTCGCACTGAAGCTTTCTTT
CDR3 protein: CASTPGGLDRRRTEAFF

clone size: few
CDR3 length: 17
D gene: TRBD1
V gene: TRBV18
J gene: TRBJ2-4
CDR3 DNA: TGTGCCAGCTCACCGCCGGGACAGGGGGCGGCCAAAAACATTCAGTACTTC
CDR3 protein: CASSPPGQGAAKNIQYF

clone size: NA
CDR3 length: 15
D gene: NA
V gene: TRBV27
J gene: TRBJ2-1
CDR3 DNA: TGTGCCAGCAGTTTTAGTAGCGACTCCTACAATGAGCAGTTCTTC
CDR3 protein: CASSFSSDSYNEQFF

clone size: many
CDR3 length: 15
D gene: NA
V gene: TRBV23-1
J gene: TRBJ2-7
CDR3 DNA: TGCGCCAGCAGTCAATTCTTCAGGTACAGCGACGAGCAGTACTTC
CDR3 protein: CASSQFFRYSDEQYF

clone size: few
CDR3 length: 11
D gene: NA
V gene: TRBV7-9
J gene: TRBJ2-5
CDR3 DNA: TGTGCCAGCAGCCTTGAGCCGACCCAGTACTTC
CDR3 protein: CASSLEPTQYF

clone size: many
CDR3 length: 16
D gene: TRBD2
V gene: TRBV9
J gene: TRBJ2-3
CDR3 DNA: TGTGCCAGCAGCGTTCTAGCGGGGGGCAGCACAGATACGCAGTATTTT
CDR3 protein: CASSVLAGGSTDTQYF

clone size: many
CDR3 length: 14
D gene: NA
V gene: TRBV6-2/TRBV6-3
J gene: TRBJ1-2
CDR3 DNA: TGTGCCAGCTTGGCCGGGACGGCTAACTATGGCTACACCTTC
CDR3 protein: CASLAGTANYGYTF

clone size: many
CDR3 length: 16
D gene: TRBD1
V gene: TRBV6-2/TRBV6-3
J gene: TRBJ1-1
CDR3 DNA: TGTGCCAGCAGCCCCTACGGACAGGGGATGAACACTGAAGCTTTCTTT
CDR3 protein: CASSPYGQGMNTEAFF

clone size: many
CDR3 length: 15
D gene: NA
V gene: TRBV6-1
J gene: TRBJ1-5
CDR3 DNA: TGTGCCAGCAGTGAAGCCCCGACTAGCAATCAGCCCCAGCATTTT
CDR3 protein: CASSEAPTSNQPQHF

clone size: many
CDR3 length: 14
D gene: NA
V gene: TRBV12-3/TRBV12-4
J gene: TRBJ1-4
CDR3 DNA: TGTGCCAGCAGTTCCCGGGATCAATCTGAAAAACTGTTTTTT
CDR3 protein: CASSSRDQSEKLFF

clone size: few
CDR3 length: 14
D gene: NA
V gene: TRBV11-2
J gene: TRBJ1-1
CDR3 DNA: TGTGCCAGCAGCCTTCGCGCAGCCAACACTGAAGCTTTCTTT
CDR3 protein: CASSLRAANTEAFF

clone size: many
CDR3 length: 15
D gene: TRBD2
V gene: TRBV11-2
J gene: TRBJ2-2
CDR3 DNA: TGTGCCAGCAGCCCAGCGGGAGGGCCCGCCGGGGAGCTGTTTTTT
CDR3 protein: CASSPAGGPAGELFF

clone size: many
CDR3 length: 16
D gene: TRBD2
V gene: TRBV4-1
J gene: TRBJ2-7
CDR3 DNA: TGCGCCAGCAGCCAAGCCCTAGCGGTTCTCTCCTACGAGCAGTACTTC
CDR3 protein: CASSQALAVLSYEQYF

clone size: few
CDR3 length: 15
D gene: NA
V gene: TRBV7-2
J gene: TRBJ2-2
CDR3 DNA: TGTGCCAGCAGCTTAAGTCCGGGGGACACCGGGGAGCTGTTTTTT
CDR3 protein: CASSLSPGDTGELFF

clone size: few
CDR3 length: 13
D gene: NA
V gene: TRBV29-1
J gene: TRBJ2-1
CDR3 DNA: TGCAGCGCCGAGCGGATTCAATTCAGTGAGCAGTTCTTC
CDR3 protein: CSAERIQFSEQFF

clone size: many
CDR3 length: 13
D gene: NA
V gene: TRBV29-1
J gene: TRBJ1-3
CDR3 DNA: TGCAGCTGTTCCGAGACATCTGGAAACACCATATATTTT
CDR3 protein: CSCSETSGNTIYF

clone size: many
CDR3 length: 19
D gene: TRBD1
V gene: TRBV7-9
J gene: TRBJ2-5
CDR3 DNA: TGTGCCAGCAGCGTTAGGGGACAGGGAGGAGGATATGGAAAAGAGACCCAGTACTTC
CDR3 protein: CASSVRGQGGGYGKETQYF

clone size: NA
CDR3 length: 13
D gene: NA
V gene: TRBV5-1
J gene: TRBJ2-5
CDR3 DNA: TGCGCCAGCAGCTTGACAGACCGGGAGACCCAGTACTTC
CDR3 protein: CASSLTDRETQYF

clone size: few
CDR3 length: 15
D gene: TRBD1
V gene: TRBV28
J gene: TRBJ2-2
CDR3 DNA: TGTGCCAGCAGTCTCCGACAGGGGGTCGGCGGGGAGCTGTTTTTT
CDR3 protein: CASSLRQGVGGELFF

clone size: many
CDR3 length: 13
D gene: NA
V gene: TRBV24-1
J gene: TRBJ2-5
CDR3 DNA: TGTGCCACCGAAGGTTCGGCCCAAGAGACCCAGTACTTC
CDR3 protein: CATEGSAQETQYF

clone size: few
CDR3 length: 14
D gene: NA
V gene: TRBV13
J gene: TRBJ1-2
CDR3 DNA: TGTGCCAGCAGTCTGGGAGGGTCCCCGTATGGCTACACCTTC
CDR3 protein: CASSLGGSPYGYTF

clone size: many
CDR3 length: 15
D gene: NA
V gene: TRBV5-1
J gene: TRBJ1-5
CDR3 DNA: TGCGCCAGCAGCCCAGGACAGTATAGCAATCAGCCCCAGCATTTT
CDR3 protein: CASSPGQYSNQPQHF